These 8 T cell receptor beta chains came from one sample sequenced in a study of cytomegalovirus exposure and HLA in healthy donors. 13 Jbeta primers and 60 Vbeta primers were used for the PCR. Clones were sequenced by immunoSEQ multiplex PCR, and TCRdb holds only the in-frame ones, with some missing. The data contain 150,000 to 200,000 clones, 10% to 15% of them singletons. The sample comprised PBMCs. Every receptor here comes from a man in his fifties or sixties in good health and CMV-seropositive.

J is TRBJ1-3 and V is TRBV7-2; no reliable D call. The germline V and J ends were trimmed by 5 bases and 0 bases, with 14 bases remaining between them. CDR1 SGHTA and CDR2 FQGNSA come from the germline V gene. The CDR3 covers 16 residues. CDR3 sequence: CASSLWNSHSGNTIYF. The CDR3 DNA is TGTGCCAGCAGCCTATGGAACAGCCACTCTGGAAACACCATATATTTT.

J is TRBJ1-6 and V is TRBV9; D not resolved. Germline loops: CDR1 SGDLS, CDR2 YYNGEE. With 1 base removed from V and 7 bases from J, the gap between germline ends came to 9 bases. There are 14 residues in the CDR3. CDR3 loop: CASSVTPQNSPLHF. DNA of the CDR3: TGTGCCAGCAGCGTAACCCCTCAGAATTCACCCCTCCACTTT.

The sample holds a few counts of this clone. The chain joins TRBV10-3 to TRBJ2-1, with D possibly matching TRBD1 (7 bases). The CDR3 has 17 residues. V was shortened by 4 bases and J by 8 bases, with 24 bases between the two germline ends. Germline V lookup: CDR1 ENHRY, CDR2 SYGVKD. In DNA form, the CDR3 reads TGTGCCATCAGTGGGGCGGTGTCGGCAGGGGGACTGGATGAGCAGTTCTTC. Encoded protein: CAISGAVSAGGLDEQFF.

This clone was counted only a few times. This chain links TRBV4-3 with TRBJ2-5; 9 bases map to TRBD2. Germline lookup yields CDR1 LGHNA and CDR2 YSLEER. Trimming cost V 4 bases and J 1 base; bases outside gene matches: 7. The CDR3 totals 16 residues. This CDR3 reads CASSLERGAPQETQYF. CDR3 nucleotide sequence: TGCGCCAGCAGCCTCGAGCGGGGGGCCCCCCAAGAGACCCAGTACTTC.

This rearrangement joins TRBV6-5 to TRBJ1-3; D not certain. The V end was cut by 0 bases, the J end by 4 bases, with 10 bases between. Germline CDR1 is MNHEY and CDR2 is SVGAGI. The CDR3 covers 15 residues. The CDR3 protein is CASSYSIRIGNTIYF. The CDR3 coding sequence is TGTGCCAGCAGTTACTCGATCAGGATCGGAAACACCATATATTTT.

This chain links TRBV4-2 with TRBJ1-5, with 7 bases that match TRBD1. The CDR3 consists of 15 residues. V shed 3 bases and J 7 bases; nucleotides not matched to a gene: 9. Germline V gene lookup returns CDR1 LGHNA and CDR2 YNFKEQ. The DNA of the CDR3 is TGTGCCAGCAGCCAGTCCAACAGGGGCGGGCAGCCCCAGCATTTT. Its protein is CASSQSNRGGQPQHF.

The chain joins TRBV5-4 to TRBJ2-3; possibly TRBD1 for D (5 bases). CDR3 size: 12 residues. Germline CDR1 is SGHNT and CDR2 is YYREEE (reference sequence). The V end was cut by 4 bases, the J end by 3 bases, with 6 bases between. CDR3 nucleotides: TGTGCCAGCAGCAAGGGGACAGATACGCAGTATTTT. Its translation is CASSKGTDTQYF.

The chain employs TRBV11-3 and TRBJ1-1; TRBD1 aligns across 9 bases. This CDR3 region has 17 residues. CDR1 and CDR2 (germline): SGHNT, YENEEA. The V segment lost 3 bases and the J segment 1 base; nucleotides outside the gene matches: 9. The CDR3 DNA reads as TGTGCCAGCAGCTTCCAGCCGGGACAGGGACAGAACACTGAAGCTTTCTTT. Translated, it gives CASSFQPGQGQNTEAFF.